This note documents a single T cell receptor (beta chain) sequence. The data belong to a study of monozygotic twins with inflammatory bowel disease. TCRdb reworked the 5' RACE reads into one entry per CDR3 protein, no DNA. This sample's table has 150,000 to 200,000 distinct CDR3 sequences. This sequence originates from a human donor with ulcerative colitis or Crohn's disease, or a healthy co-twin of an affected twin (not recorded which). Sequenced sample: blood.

The CDR3 reads CASSLGTGSEKLFF. The chain has TRBV27 and TRBJ1-4; no DNA is available, so the TRBD1 call from TCRdb remains unchecked. The CDR3 loop spans 14 amino acids. CDR1 and CDR2 from the germline V gene are MNHEY and SMNVEV (reference sequence).